Each of the 15 T cell receptor beta chains below was sequenced from the same sample in a study of blood T cell repertoires in COVID-19. Clones were sequenced by immunoSEQ multiplex PCR, and TCRdb holds only the in-frame ones, with some missing. This table holds approximately 200,000 clones, around nine tenths found once. The sample was PBMCs or T cells enriched from blood (not recorded which). These TCRs come from a man aged 25 to 45 who had recovered from COVID-19.

This clone was seen a single time. This sequence joins TRBV27 and TRBJ2-7; 7 bases are a match to TRBD1. This CDR3 contains 13 residues. Germline values: CDR1 MNHEY, CDR2 SMNVEV (reference sequence). Losses at the gene ends were 6 bases for V and 7 bases for J; bases not matched to a gene: 9. CDR3 DNA: TGTGCCAGCAGCAGGACAGGCGGCCTGGAGCAGTACTTC. Translation gives CASSRTGGLEQYF.

The chain links TRBV27 to TRBJ2-7; the match to TRBD1 covers 7 bases. With 6 bases clipped from V and 0 bases from J, the junction kept 5 bases outside the gene matches. The CDR3 has 14 amino acids. The germline V gene has CDR1 MNHEY and CDR2 SMNVEV (reference sequence). This CDR3 reads CASRLRDSSYEQYF. The CDR3 region has the DNA TGTGCCAGCAGACTCCGGGACAGCTCCTACGAGCAGTACTTC.

The chain combines TRBV30 with TRBJ1-3; no clear D. V was cut by 8 bases and J by 4 bases, with 15 bases left in between. The CDR3 extends over 13 amino acids. Germline V lookup: CDR1 GTSNPN, CDR2 SVGIG (reference sequence). The CDR3 nucleotides are TGTGCCGGCCCTACTCTGGAGGGAAACACCATATATTTT. As protein: CAGPTLEGNTIYF.

The chain combines TRBV27 with TRBJ1-1; D may be TRBD1 (6 bases). The CDR3 sequence is 14 residues long. V lost 3 bases and J 5 bases, leaving 13 bases between the germline ends. Germline values: CDR1 MNHEY, CDR2 SMNVEV (reference sequence). Here the CDR3 reads CASSFKGGETEAFF. The CDR3 DNA sequence: TGTGCCAGCAGTTTCAAAGGGGGGGAGACTGAAGCTTTCTTT.

The CDR3 sequence is CASSYGRSGTGELFF. The CDR3 DNA reads as TGTGCCAGCAGCTACGGTCGCTCGGGGACCGGGGAGCTGTTTTTT. The chain combines TRBV6-5 with TRBJ2-2, with D possibly matching TRBD2 (5 bases). The germline V gene has CDR1 MNHEY and CDR2 SVGAGI. The ends were cut back, 6 bases at V and 5 bases at J, with 16 bases in the middle. The CDR3 spans 15 residues.

The CDR3 is CAWSAGSMNTEAFF. CDR3 bases: TGTGCCTGGAGTGCTGGGAGCATGAACACTGAAGCTTTCTTT. The chain links TRBV30 to TRBJ1-1; D is unresolved. V dropped 1 base and J dropped 0 bases, with 9 bases sitting between them. Germline CDR1 is GTSNPN and CDR2 is SVGIG (reference sequence). This CDR3 spans 14 amino acids.

This clone was detected only once. The chain carries TRBV3-1 (or the pseudogene TRBV3-2) and TRBJ1-1; TRBD1 matches 8 bases. Germline V gene sequence: CDR1 LGHDT, CDR2 YNNKEL (reference sequence). Trimming cost V 4 bases and J 1 base; bases outside gene matches: 17. There are 19 residues in the CDR3. The CDR3 DNA reads as TGTGCCAGCAGCCTGCTTTCCGGGACAGGCCTGATAAGGAACACTGAAGCTTTCTTT. It encodes CASSLLSGTGLIRNTEAFF.

In DNA, the CDR3 is TGTGCCAGCAGTCCCTCCAGGGGCGCAGGCTATGGCTACACCTTC. Translating gives CASSPSRGAGYGYTF. This chain uses TRBV6-5 with TRBJ1-2; a weak D match, TRBD1 (6 bases). V shed 5 bases and J shed 4 bases, with 17 bases lying between them. Germline V gives CDR1 MNHEY, CDR2 SVGAGI. CDR3 length: 15 residues.

This chain links TRBV27 with TRBJ1-5; D gene ambiguous. The V gene lost 3 bases and the J gene lost 4 bases, with 7 bases spanning the gap. The CDR3 runs to 13 residues. Germline CDR1 MNHEY, CDR2 SMNVEV (reference sequence). The CDR3 here is CASSFFRNQPQHF. The CDR3 region has the DNA TGTGCCAGCAGTTTTTTCAGGAATCAGCCCCAGCATTTT.

J is TRBJ2-2 and V is TRBV7-2, with D uncertain. This CDR3 is 13 amino acids long. Trimming pared 0 bases from V and 4 bases from J, leaving 3 bases between. Germline assignment: CDR1 SGHTA and CDR2 FQGNSA. The CDR3 DNA reads as TGTGCCAGCAGCTTAGCGGCCACCGGGGAGCTGTTTTTT. Translated, it gives CASSLAATGELFF.

The chain links TRBV28 to TRBJ2-1, with 11 bases aligning to TRBD2. The germline gives CDR1 MDHEN, CDR2 SYDVKM. Trimming removed 5 bases from V and 10 bases from J; junction bases left unmatched: 13. The CDR3 covers 16 residues. Here the CDR3 DNA reads TGTGCCAGCAGTCTGGGACCTAGCGGGGGGAGTTGGGAGCAGTTCTTC. Its protein is CASSLGPSGGSWEQFF.

The chain recombines TRBV5-1 with TRBJ1-2; a weak D match, TRBD1 (6 bases). Germline V CDR1 and CDR2: SGHRS, YFSETQ. This CDR3 spans 13 amino acids. Between the trimmed V and J ends, which lost 5 bases and 8 bases, there was a span of 16 bases. The CDR3, as DNA: TGCGCCAGCAGACGGGACATATCTGGCGGCTACACCTTC. This codes for CASRRDISGGYTF.

The chain links TRBV19 to TRBJ1-4, with D perhaps TRBD1 (5 bases). CDR3 length: 15 amino acids. Deletions cut 4 bases from V and 7 bases from J, with 16 bases between. CDR1 and CDR2 from the germline V gene are LNHDA and SQIVND (reference sequence). CDR3 sequence reads: CASSTPWGGFEKLFF. CDR3 nucleotides: TGTGCCAGTAGTACTCCTTGGGGGGGTTTTGAAAAACTGTTTTTT.

The rearrangement uses TRBV27 and TRBJ1-5, with D tentatively TRBD1 (6 bases). The CDR3 has 15 amino acids. Trimming removed 2 bases at V and 6 bases at J, with 14 bases between. CDR1 MNHEY and CDR2 SMNVEV come from the germline V gene (reference sequence). The CDR3 loop is CASSLVGGSIQPQHF. The CDR3, as DNA: TGTGCCAGCAGTTTAGTTGGGGGCTCGATTCAGCCCCAGCATTTT.

V is TRBV18 and J is TRBJ2-7; 8 nucleotides line up with TRBD1. J was trimmed by 2 bases and V by 3 bases; bases with no gene match: 6. Looked up from germline, CDR1 is KGHSH and CDR2 is LQKENI. CDR3 length: 15 residues. This chain's CDR3 is CASSPLGQGPYEQYF. CDR3 coding DNA: TGTGCCAGCTCACCGCTAGGACAGGGCCCCTACGAGCAGTACTTC.